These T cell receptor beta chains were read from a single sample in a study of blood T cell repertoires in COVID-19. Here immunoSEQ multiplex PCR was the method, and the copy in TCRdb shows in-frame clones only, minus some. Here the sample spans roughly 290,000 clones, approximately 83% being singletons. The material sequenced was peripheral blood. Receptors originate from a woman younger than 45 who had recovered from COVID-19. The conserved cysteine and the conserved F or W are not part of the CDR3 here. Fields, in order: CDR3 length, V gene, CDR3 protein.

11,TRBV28,ASTQGGSYEQY
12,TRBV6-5,ATSGTGSNQPQH
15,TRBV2,ASSSPYRDRGPHEQY
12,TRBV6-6,ASSTGTSDNEQY
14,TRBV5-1,ASSGTSGTSYNEQF
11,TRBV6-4,ASRPDITGELF
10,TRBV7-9,ASSPTGWTQY
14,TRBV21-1,ASSKAGSRGNQPQH
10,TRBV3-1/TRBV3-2,ASSLRDTGYT
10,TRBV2,ASSSELYGYT
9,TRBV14,ASSQGGPQH
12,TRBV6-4,ATAEREGTDTQY
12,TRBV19,ASRTGGNTGELF
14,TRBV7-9,ASSLGDRGGQETQY
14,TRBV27,ASSFGTGGTKNIQY
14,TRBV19,ASSRGGSSYNSPLH
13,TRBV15,ATSATPGVPYEQY
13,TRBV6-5,ASNQQGTGTDTQY
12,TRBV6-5,ASRPTSGVDTQY
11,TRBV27,ASSPGTVYEQY
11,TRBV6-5,ASSSRGPETQY
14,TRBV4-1,ASSQEYPSSYNEQF
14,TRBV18,ASSPGSGRTTDTQY
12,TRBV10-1,ASSDWGVFTEAF
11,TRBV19,ASSSGRSYEQY
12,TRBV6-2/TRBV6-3,ASSYERGAYEQY
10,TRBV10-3,AISDSEYGYT
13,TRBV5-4,ASSAPGTGGSEQY
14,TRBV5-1,ASSTPRLAPYNEQF
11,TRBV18,ASSPGGWNEQF
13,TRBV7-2,ASSLIGRGSYEQY
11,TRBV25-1,ASARQGAIEAF
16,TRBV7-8,ASSSNVGLGSSTDTQY
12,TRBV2,ASSPGTGEYGYT
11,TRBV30,AWRLGAGEKLF
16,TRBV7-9,ASSFPAPGQGGSYEQY
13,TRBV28,ASSGTGEVGNTIY
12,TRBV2,ASSAVLSNTEAF
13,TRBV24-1,ATSDERERDNEQF
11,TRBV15,ATSRVGYAEAF
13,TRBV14,ASSRPGTASYEQY
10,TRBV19,ASPSRGGHYT
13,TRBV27,ASSLSDRMNTEAF
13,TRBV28,ASSLPGLRNTEAF
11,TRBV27,ASSSTGGQPQH
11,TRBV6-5,ASRRQDSYGYT
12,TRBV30,AWSKTGGIYGYT
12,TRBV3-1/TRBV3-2,ASGGLAGSYEQY
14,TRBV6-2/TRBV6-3,ASSYSTASGDYEQY
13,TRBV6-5,ASRRLADISYEQY